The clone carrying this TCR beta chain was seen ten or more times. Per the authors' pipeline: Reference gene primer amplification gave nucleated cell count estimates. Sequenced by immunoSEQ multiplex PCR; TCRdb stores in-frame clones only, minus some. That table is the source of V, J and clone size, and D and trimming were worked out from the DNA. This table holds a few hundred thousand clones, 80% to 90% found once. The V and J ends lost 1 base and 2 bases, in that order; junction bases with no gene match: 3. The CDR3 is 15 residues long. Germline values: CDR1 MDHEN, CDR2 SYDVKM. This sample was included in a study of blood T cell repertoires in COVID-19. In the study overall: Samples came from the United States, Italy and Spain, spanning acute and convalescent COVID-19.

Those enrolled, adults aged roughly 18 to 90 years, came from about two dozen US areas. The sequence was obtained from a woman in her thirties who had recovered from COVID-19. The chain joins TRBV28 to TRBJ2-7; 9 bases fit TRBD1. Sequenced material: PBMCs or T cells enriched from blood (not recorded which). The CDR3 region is CASSLSGTGTYEQYF. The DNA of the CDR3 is TGTGCCAGCAGTTTATCCGGGACAGGGACCTACGAGCAGTACTTC.